This TCR beta chain derives from a study of vaccination and CD4 T cells after COVID-19. The treatment was: roughly 11-day PBMC culture with coronavirus spike peptide pools or control peptides (ViraFEST assay). Healthy recipients of the vaccine lacked prior SARS-CoV-2 infection, as demonstrated by nucleocapsid antibodies that were negative both before and after vaccination. Cultured CD4+ T cell DNA underwent sequencing with the Oncomine TCR Beta short-read assay. Scientists extracted genomic DNA from CD4+ T cells grown in culture. TCRdb re-called the PCR reads through MiXCR, storing one row per CDR3 protein. The repertoire holds about 28,000 distinct CDR3 sequences, with under 75% as singletons. Notes on this clonotype: Antigen specificity is unknown.

Trimming took off 8 bases at V and 4 bases at J, with 8 bases between the two ends. Germline V lookup: CDR1 MNHEY, CDR2 SVGEGT. The CDR3 has 11 amino acids. This sequence was found in a human donor who received a COVID-19 vaccine. This chain links TRBV6-2 or TRBV6-3 with TRBJ1-1, with D uncertain. This specimen consisted of CD4+ T cells from blood, cultured in vitro, obtained after SARS-CoV-2 vaccination. The CDR3 bases are TGTGCCAGCGGGCGCGGCACTGAAGCTTTCTTT. Amino acids: CASGRGTEAFF.